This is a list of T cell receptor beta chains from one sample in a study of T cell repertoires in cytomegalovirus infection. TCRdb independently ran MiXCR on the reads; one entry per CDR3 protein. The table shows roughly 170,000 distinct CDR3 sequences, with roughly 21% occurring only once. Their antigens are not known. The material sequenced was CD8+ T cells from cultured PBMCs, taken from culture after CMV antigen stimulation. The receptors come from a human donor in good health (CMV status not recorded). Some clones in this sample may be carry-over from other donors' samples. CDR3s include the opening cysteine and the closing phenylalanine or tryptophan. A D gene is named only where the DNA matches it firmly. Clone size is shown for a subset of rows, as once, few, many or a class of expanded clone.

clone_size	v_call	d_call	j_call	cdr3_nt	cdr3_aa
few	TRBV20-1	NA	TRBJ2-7	TGCAGTGCTAGAGCGATTGGACCTTACGAGCAGTACTTC	CSARAIGPYEQYF
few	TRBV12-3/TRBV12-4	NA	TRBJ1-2	TGTGCCAGCAGTTTGGGGGGGCATGGCTACACCTTC	CASSLGGHGYTF
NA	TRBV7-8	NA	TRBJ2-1	TGTGCCAGCAGCTTAGTAACAGGGCTGCAGTTCTTC	CASSLVTGLQFF
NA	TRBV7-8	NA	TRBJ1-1	TGTGCCAGCAGCCCAGGGGTAGGTGGTGAAGCTTTCTTT	CASSPGVGGEAFF
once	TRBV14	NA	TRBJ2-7	TGTGCCAGCAGCCAAGGATGGGACACCACCTACGAGCAGTACTTC	CASSQGWDTTYEQYF
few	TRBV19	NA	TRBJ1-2	TGTGCCAGTACCGTCCTGAGGAGTAACTATGGCTACACCTTC	CASTVLRSNYGYTF
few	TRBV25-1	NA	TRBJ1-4	TGTGCCAGCAGGAGAGGGCATGCAACTAATGAAAAACTGTTTTTT	CASRRGHATNEKLFF
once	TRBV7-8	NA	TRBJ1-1	TGTGCCAGCAGCCGGCAGGTTGGCGGGGACACTGAAGCTTTCTTT	CASSRQVGGDTEAFF
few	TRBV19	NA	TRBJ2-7	TGTGCCAGTAGTATGTGGGCAGGGCTCTCCTACGAGCAGTACTTC	CASSMWAGLSYEQYF
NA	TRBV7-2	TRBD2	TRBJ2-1	TGTGCCAGCAGCCCGGGACTAGCGGGGTCATATGAGCAGTTCTTC	CASSPGLAGSYEQFF
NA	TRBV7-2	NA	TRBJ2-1	TGTGCCAGCAGGAACGAGAGGGGCTATTTCTACAATGAGCAGTTCTTC	CASRNERGYFYNEQFF
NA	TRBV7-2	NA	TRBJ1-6	TGTGCCAGCAGCCCGTTCCTAGGGGTGGCCGATTCACCCCTCCACTTT	CASSPFLGVADSPLHF
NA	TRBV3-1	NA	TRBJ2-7	TGTGCCAGCAGCCAAGACCCGGGACCGCTCTACGAGCAGTACTTC	CASSQDPGPLYEQYF
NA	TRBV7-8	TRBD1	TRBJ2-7	TGTGCCAGCAGCCCGTACACCGGGACAGGGGACGAGCAGTACTTC	CASSPYTGTGDEQYF
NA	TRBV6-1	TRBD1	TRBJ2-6	TGTGCCAGCAGTGCCGGGACAGAGGCTCTGGGGGCCAACGTCCTGACTTTC	CASSAGTEALGANVLTF